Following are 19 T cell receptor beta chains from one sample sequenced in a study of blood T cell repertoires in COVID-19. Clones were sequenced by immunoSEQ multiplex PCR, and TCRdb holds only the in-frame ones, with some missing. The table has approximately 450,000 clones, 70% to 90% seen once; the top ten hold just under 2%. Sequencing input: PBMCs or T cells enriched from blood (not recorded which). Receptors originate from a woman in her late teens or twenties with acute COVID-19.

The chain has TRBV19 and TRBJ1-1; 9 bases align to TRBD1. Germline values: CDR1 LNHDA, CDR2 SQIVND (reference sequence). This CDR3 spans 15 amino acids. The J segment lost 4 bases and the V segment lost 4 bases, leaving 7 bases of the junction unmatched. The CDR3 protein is CASSTGQTGGTEAFF. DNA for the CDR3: TGTGCCAGTAGTACCGGACAGACAGGGGGCACTGAAGCTTTCTTT.

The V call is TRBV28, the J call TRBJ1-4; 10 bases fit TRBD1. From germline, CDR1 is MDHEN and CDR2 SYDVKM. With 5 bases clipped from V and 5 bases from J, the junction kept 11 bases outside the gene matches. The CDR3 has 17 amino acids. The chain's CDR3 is CASSPGTGVKRNEKLFF. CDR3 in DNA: TGTGCCAGCAGTCCGGGGACAGGGGTCAAACGGAATGAAAAACTGTTTTTT. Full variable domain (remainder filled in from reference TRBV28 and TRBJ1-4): DVKVTQSSRYLVKRTGEKVFLECVQDMDHENMFWYRQDPGLGLRLIYFSYDVKMKEKGDIPEGYSVSREKKERFSLILESASTNQTSMYLCASSPGTGVKRNEKLFFGSGTQLSVL.

The CDR3 nucleotides are TGCGCCAGCAGCTCCGGACAGGGGTTCAATGGCTACACCTTC. Translated, it gives CASSSGQGFNGYTF. The rearrangement links TRBV5-1 to TRBJ1-2; 9 positions match TRBD1. The CDR3 runs 14 residues. Unmatched junction bases numbered 6, after V lost 3 bases and J lost 6 bases. CDR1 and CDR2 (germline): SGHRS, YFSETQ.

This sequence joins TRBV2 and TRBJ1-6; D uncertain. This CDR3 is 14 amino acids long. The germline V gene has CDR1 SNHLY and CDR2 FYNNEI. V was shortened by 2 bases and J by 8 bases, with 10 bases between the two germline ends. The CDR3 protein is CASSENPTYSPLHF. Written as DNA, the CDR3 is TGTGCCAGCAGTGAAAATCCTACCTATTCACCCCTCCACTTT.

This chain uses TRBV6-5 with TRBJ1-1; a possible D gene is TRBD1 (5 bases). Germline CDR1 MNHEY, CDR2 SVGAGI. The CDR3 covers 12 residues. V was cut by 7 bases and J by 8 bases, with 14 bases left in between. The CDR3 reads CASTAGGREAFF. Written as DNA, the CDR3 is TGTGCCAGCACGGCGGGGGGGAGGGAAGCTTTCTTT.

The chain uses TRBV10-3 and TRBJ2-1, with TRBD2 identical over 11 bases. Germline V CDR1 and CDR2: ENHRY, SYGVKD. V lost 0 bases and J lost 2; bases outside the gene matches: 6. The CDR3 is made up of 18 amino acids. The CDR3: CAISESRSSGRAYNEQFF. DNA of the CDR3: TGTGCCATCAGTGAGTCGAGGAGTAGCGGGAGGGCCTACAATGAGCAGTTCTTC.

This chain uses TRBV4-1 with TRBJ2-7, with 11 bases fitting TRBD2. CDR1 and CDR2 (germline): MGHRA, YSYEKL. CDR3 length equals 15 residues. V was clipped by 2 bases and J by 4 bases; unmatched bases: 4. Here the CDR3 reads CASSQTSGGGYEQYF. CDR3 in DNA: TGCGCCAGCAGCCAAACTAGCGGGGGAGGTTACGAGCAGTACTTC.

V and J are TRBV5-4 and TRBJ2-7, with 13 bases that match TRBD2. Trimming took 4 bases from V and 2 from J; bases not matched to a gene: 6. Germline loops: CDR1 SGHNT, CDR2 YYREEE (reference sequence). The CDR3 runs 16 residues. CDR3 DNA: TGTGCCAGCAGCAATGGACTAGCGGGAGCCACCTACGAGCAGTACTTC. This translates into CASSNGLAGATYEQYF.

The CDR3 sequence: CASSQARLAGDYNEQFF. CDR3 in DNA: TGCGCCAGCAGCCAAGCGAGGCTAGCGGGAGATTACAATGAGCAGTTCTTC. The chain employs TRBV4-3 and TRBJ2-1; 10 nucleotides align to TRBD2. V shed 1 base, J shed 4 bases, and the junction held 7 bases outside the gene matches. CDR3 size: 17 residues. Germline assignment: CDR1 LGHNA and CDR2 YSLEER.

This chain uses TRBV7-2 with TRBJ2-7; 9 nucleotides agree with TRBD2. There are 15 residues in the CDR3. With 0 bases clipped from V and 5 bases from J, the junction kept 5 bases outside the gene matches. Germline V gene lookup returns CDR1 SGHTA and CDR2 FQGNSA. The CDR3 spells CASSLAVAGVHEQYF. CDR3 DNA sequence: TGTGCCAGCAGCTTAGCGGTAGCGGGAGTCCACGAGCAGTACTTC. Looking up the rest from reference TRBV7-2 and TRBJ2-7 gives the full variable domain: GAGVSQSPSNKVTEKGKDVELRCDPISGHTALYWYRQSLGQGLEFLIYFQGNSAPDKSGLPSDRFSAERTGGSVSTLTIQRTQQEDSAVYLCASSLAVAGVHEQYFGPGTRLTVT.

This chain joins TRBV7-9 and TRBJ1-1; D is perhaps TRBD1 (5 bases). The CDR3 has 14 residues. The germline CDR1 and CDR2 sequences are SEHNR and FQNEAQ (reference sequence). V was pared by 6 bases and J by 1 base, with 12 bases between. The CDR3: CASRSGWENTEAFF. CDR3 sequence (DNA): TGTGCCAGCAGGTCAGGGTGGGAGAACACTGAAGCTTTCTTT.

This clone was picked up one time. The CDR3 region is CASSTRVDTGELFF. DNA of the CDR3: TGCGCCAGCTCCACTAGGGTCGACACCGGGGAGCTGTTTTTT. The gene calls are TRBV10-2 and TRBJ2-2; maybe TRBD2 (5 bases). V lost 8 bases to trimming and J lost 3 bases, with 13 bases between them. The CDR3 is made up of 14 amino acids. Germline CDR1 is WSHSY and CDR2 is SAAADI.

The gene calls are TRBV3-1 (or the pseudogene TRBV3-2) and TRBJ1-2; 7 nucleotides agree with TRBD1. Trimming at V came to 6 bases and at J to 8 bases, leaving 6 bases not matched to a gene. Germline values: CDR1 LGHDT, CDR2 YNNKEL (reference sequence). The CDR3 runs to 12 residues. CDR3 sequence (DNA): TGTGCCAGCAGTACAGGGGCCCGGGGCTACACCTTC. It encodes CASSTGARGYTF.

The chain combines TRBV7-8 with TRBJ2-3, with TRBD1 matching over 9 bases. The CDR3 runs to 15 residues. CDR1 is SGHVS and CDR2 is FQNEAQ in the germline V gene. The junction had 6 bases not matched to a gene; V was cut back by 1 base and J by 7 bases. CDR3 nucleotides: TGTGCCAGCAGCTTAGGACAGGGGGATTTTCATACGCAGTATTTT. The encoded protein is CASSLGQGDFHTQYF.

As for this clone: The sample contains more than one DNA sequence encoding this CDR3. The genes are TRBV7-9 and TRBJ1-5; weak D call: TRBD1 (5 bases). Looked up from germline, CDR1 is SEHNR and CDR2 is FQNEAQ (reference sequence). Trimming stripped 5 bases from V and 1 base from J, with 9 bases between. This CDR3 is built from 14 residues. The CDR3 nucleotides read TGTGCCAGCAGCCCAGACAGAAGCAATCAGCCCCAGCATTTT. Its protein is CASSPDRSNQPQHF.

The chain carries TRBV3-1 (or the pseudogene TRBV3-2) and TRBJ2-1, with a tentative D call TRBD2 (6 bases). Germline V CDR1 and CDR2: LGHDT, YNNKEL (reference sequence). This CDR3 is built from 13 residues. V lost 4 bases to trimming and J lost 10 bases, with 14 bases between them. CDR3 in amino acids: CASSPLAGQEQFF. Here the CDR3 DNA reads TGTGCCAGCAGCCCCCTTGCGGGGCAAGAGCAGTTCTTC.

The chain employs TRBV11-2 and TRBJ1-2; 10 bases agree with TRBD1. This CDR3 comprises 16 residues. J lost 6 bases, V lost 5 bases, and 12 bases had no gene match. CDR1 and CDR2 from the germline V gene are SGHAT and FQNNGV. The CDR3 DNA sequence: TGTGCCAGCAGCACTCGACCGGGACAGGGGAGGGATGGCTACACCTTC. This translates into CASSTRPGQGRDGYTF.

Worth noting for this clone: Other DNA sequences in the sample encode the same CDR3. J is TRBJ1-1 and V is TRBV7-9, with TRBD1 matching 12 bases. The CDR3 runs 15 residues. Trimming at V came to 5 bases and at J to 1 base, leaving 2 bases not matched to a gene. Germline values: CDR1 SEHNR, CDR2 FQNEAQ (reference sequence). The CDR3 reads CASSLGQGANTEAFF. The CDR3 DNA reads TGTGCCAGCAGCCTGGGACAGGGGGCGAACACTGAAGCTTTCTTT.

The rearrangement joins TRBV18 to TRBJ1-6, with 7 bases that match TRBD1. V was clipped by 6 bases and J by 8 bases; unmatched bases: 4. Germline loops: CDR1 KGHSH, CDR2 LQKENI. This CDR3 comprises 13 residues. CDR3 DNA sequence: TGTGCCAGCTCCCGTACAGGGGATTCACCCCTCCACTTT. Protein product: CASSRTGDSPLHF. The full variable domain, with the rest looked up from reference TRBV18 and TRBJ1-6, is NAGVMQNPRHLVRRRGQEARLRCSPMKGHSHVYWYRQLPEEGLKFMVYLQKENIIDESGMPKERFSAEFPKEGPSILRIQQVVRGDSAAYFCASSRTGDSPLHFGNGTRLTVT.